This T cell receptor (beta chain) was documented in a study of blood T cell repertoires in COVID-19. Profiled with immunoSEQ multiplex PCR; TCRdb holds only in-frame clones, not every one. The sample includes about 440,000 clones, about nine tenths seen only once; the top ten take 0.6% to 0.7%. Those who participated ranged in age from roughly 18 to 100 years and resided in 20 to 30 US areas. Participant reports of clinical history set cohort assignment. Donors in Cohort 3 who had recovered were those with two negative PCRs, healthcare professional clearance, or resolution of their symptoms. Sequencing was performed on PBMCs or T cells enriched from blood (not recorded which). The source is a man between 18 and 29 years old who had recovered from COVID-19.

CDR3 sequence: CASRRRDSAYEQYF. CDR3 bases: TGTGCCAGCAGACGCCGGGACTCAGCATACGAGCAGTACTTC. This sequence joins TRBV27 and TRBJ2-7, with D possibly matching TRBD2 (6 bases). V was clipped by 6 bases and J by 4 bases, with 16 bases between them. In germline, CDR1 is MNHEY, CDR2 SMNVEV (reference sequence). The CDR3 sequence is 14 residues long.